These 10 T cell receptor beta chains were all obtained from the same sample, sequenced in a study of patients and donors after allogeneic stem cell transplantation. Each CDR3 protein gets one entry after TCRdb re-called the RT-PCR reads with MiXCR. The table includes roughly 880,000 distinct CDR3 sequences, about a sixth detected once. The specimen sequenced was blood, either unsorted or a sorted T cell fraction (not recorded which). Receptors originate from a human donor who was either an allogeneic HSCT recipient or a stem cell or donor lymphocyte infusion donor (not recorded which). It is not recorded whose cells these are; they may come from a transplant donor.

The chain uses TRBV5-1 and TRBJ2-7, with D tentatively TRBD1 (6 bases). The CDR3 is 15 amino acids. Germline CDR1 reads SGHRS; CDR2 reads YFSETQ. Trimming took off 4 bases at V and 3 bases at J, with 17 bases between the two ends. The CDR3 loop reads CASSHYRQGSYEQYF. CDR3 DNA: TGCGCCAGCAGCCACTACCGGCAGGGGAGCTACGAGCAGTACTTC.

The chain recombines TRBV6-2 or TRBV6-3 with TRBJ2-5; D unclear. The germline V gene has CDR1 MNHEY and CDR2 SVGEGT. This CDR3 has 15 residues. V dropped 4 bases and J dropped 3 bases, with 15 bases sitting between them. CDR3 residues: CASSSPVLPKETQYF. As DNA, the CDR3 is TGTGCCAGCAGTTCCCCGGTGCTCCCTAAAGAGACCCAGTACTTC.

This clonotype was observed a handful of times. The chain is built from TRBV5-6 and TRBJ1-6, with 9 bases identical to TRBD1. J was trimmed by 9 bases and V by 2 bases; bases with no gene match: 6. The CDR3 loop spans 15 amino acids. Germline CDR1 is SGHDT and CDR2 is YYEEEE. Written as DNA, the CDR3 is TGTGCCAGCAGCTTAGATACAGGGGGCAGTTCACCCCTCCACTTT. Protein: CASSLDTGGSSPLHF.

This clonotype showed up just a few times. The rearrangement links TRBV30 to TRBJ2-1; D gene unclear. The CDR3 sequence is 13 residues long. Trimming left V 1 base short and J 15 bases short, with 19 bases between. The germline gives CDR1 GTSNPN, CDR2 SVGIG (reference sequence). The DNA for the CDR3 is TGTGCCTGGAGTGATAACCGCCCGCAGCCAGCGTTCTTC. Its translation: CAWSDNRPQPAFF.

This clonotype was observed a few times. An end of the junction does not agree with germline; a read error may underlie this. The chain employs TRBV7-7 and TRBJ2-5; 7 bases fit TRBD1. Germline CDR1 reads SSHAT; CDR2 reads FNYEAQ (reference sequence). This CDR3 comprises 13 residues. The CDR3: CASSPGQAETQYF. CDR3 in DNA: TGTGCTAGCAGCCCCGGACAGGCAGAGACCCAGTACTTC. Complete variable domain (other parts from reference TRBV7-7 and TRBJ2-5): GAGVSQSPRYKVTKRGQDVTLRCDPISSHATLYWYQQALGQGPEFLTYFNYEAQPDKSGLPSDRFSAERPEGSISTLTIQRTEQRDSAMYRCASSPGQAETQYFGPGTRLLVL.

This clonotype was detected a few times. The chain couples TRBV2 to TRBJ2-1; the match to TRBD2 covers 8 bases. CDR3 length: 13 amino acids. V dropped 6 bases and J dropped 9; count of bases not matched to a gene: 7. Germline V gene data show CDR1 as SNHLY and CDR2 as FYNNEI. CDR3 amino acids: CASRGTRYGEQFF. The CDR3 DNA is TGTGCCAGCAGGGGGACTAGGTACGGTGAGCAGTTCTTC.

This clonotype was seen more than once but under ten times. This chain joins TRBV4-3 and TRBJ2-1; no clear D gene. This CDR3 contains 17 residues. Per the germline V gene, CDR1 is LGHNA and CDR2 is YSLEER. Between the trimmed V and J ends, which lost 0 bases and 0 bases, there was a span of 12 bases. The CDR3 is CASSQDFLGYSYNEQFF. The CDR3, as DNA: TGCGCCAGCAGCCAAGATTTTTTGGGATACTCCTACAATGAGCAGTTCTTC.

V gene TRBV18 combines with J gene TRBJ2-1; TRBD2 aligns across 8 bases. Trimming cost V 0 bases and J 8 bases; bases outside gene matches: 6. Germline-derived CDR1 and CDR2 are KGHSH and LQKENI. The length of the CDR3 is 15 residues. CDR3 region: CASSPPGLVGDEQFF. For the CDR3, the DNA is TGTGCCAGCTCACCACCGGGACTAGTTGGTGATGAGCAGTTCTTC. The complete variable domain, with remaining parts taken from reference TRBV18 and TRBJ2-1, reads NAGVMQNPRHLVRRRGQEARLRCSPMKGHSHVYWYRQLPEEGLKFMVYLQKENIIDESGMPKERFSAEFPKEGPSILRIQQVVRGDSAAYFCASSPPGLVGDEQFFGPGTRLTVL.

This clonotype was seen a handful of times. The CDR3 bases are TGTGCCAGCGCAGGGTTCCCCGCAGGAACAGATACGCAGTATTTT. This gives the protein CASAGFPAGTDTQYF. The rearrangement links TRBV9 to TRBJ2-3; possibly TRBD1 for D (5 bases). This CDR3 is 15 amino acids long. V was cut by 7 bases and J by 3 bases, with 18 bases left in between. Germline-derived CDR1 and CDR2 are SGDLS and YYNGEE.

V gene TRBV4-1 combines with J gene TRBJ1-2; 7 nucleotides match TRBD1. This CDR3 is built from 13 residues. Unmatched junction bases numbered 10, after V lost 7 bases and J lost 8 bases. Germline V gene data show CDR1 as MGHRA and CDR2 as YSYEKL. This chain's CDR3 is CASTDSTGVGYTF. As DNA, the CDR3 is TGCGCCAGCACCGATTCAACAGGGGTAGGCTACACCTTC.